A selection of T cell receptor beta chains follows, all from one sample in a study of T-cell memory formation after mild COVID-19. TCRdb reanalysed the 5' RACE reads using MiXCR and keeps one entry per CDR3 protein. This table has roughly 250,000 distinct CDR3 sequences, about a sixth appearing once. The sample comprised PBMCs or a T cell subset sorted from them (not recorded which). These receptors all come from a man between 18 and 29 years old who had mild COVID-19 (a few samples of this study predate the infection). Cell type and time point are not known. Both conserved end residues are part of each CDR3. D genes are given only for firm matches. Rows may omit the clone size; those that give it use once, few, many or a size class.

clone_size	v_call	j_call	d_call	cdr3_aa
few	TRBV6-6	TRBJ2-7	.	CASPERGTAYEQYF
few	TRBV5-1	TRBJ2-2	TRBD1	CASSIRQGAGELFF
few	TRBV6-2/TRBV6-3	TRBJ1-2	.	CASTKREGVKDNDGYTF
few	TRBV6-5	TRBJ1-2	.	CASQNSGANYGYTF
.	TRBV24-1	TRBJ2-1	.	CATSDPLTYEQFF
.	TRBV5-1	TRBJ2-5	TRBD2	CASSLGLAGGKTQYF
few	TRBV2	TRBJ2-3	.	CASSEQAGTDTQYF
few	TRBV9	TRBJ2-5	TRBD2	CASSRLAGLETQYF
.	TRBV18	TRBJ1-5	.	CASSAVGNQPQHF
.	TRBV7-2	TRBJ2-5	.	CASSLEAGQETQYF
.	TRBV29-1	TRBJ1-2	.	CSVERQVNYGYTF
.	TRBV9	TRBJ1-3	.	CASSVETAGNTIYF
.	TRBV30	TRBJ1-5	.	CAWSVNQALQPQHF
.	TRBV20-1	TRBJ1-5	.	CSASGHSDQPQHF
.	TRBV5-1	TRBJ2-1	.	CASSLIGGLASSYNEQFF
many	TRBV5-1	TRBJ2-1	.	CASSLAGSFSYNEQFF
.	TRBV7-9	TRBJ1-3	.	CASSPPNPGNTIYF
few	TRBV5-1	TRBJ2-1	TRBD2	CASSLAGRGGHEQFF
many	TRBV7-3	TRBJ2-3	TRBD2	CASSRGTSGGSDTQYF
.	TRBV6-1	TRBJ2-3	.	CASMDSTDTQYF
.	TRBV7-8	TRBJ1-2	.	CASSQYIRTENYGYTF